A single sample is the source of the 27 T cell receptor beta chains below, sequenced in a study of T-cell memory formation after mild COVID-19. TCRdb re-called the 5' RACE reads through MiXCR, storing one row per CDR3 protein. There are 380,000 or so distinct CDR3 sequences in the sample; approximately 15% occur only once, and around 22% lies in the top ten. The sequenced material came from PBMCs or a T cell subset sorted from them (not recorded which). The origin of the receptors is a man in his late teens or twenties who had mild COVID-19 (a few samples of this study predate the infection). Cell type and time point are not known.

This clonotype was seen a few times. This rearrangement joins TRBV7-9 to TRBJ2-4; D not certain. Trimming took off 4 bases at V and 0 bases at J, with 7 bases between the two ends. The CDR3 covers 14 residues. Germline loops: CDR1 SEHNR, CDR2 FQNEAQ (reference sequence). CDR3 region: CASSSYLAKNIQYF. The CDR3 DNA sequence: TGTGCCAGCAGCTCCTATCTAGCCAAAAACATTCAGTACTTC.

For the CDR3, the DNA is TGTGCCAGTAGTGACCGGGACAGGCAAGAGACCCAGTACTTC. Encoded protein: CASSDRDRQETQYF. The chain couples TRBV19 to TRBJ2-5, with 8 nucleotides matching TRBD1. J was trimmed by 2 bases and V by 5 bases; bases with no gene match: 4. The germline V gene has CDR1 LNHDA and CDR2 SQIVND (reference sequence). The CDR3 contains 14 residues. The whole variable domain, filled in from reference TRBV19 and TRBJ2-5, reads DGGITQSPKYLFRKEGQNVTLSCEQNLNHDAMYWYRQDPGQGLRLIYYSQIVNDFQKGDIAEGYSVSREKKESFPLTVTSAQKNPTAFYLCASSDRDRQETQYFGPGTRLLVL.

The J gene is TRBJ2-5, the V gene TRBV7-2, with no clear D. Germline CDR1 is SGHTA and CDR2 is FQGNSA. Deletions cut 4 bases from V and 5 bases from J, with 14 bases between. The CDR3 length is 14 residues. The CDR3 bases are TGTGCCAGCAGCTCCCTGCGACAAAGGGAGACCCAGTACTTC. This sequence encodes CASSSLRQRETQYF.

This clonotype occurred a few times. As DNA, the CDR3 is TGTGCCAGCAGTTCCCGGGACAGGGCCGGGGAGCTGTTTTTT. Translated: CASSSRDRAGELFF. The chain uses TRBV6-6 and TRBJ2-2; 9 bases align to TRBD1. Germline lookup yields CDR1 MNHNY and CDR2 SVGAGI (reference sequence). There are 14 residues in the CDR3. Trimming at V came to 4 bases and at J to 6 bases, leaving 3 bases not matched to a gene.

Turning to this clonotype: A much larger clone differs by one base, so this may be a read error. V gene TRBV7-9 combines with J gene TRBJ2-2, with TRBD2 matching 10 bases. With V trimmed by 2 bases and J by 4 bases, 4 bases remained unmatched. Germline CDR1 reads SEHNR; CDR2 reads FQNEAQ (reference sequence). There are 16 residues in the CDR3. CDR3 DNA sequence: TGTGCCAGCAGCTTAAGCGGGGGGGCGAGCACCGGGGAGCTGTTTTTT. It specifies CASSLSGGASTGELFF.

This clonotype showed up many times. J is TRBJ2-5 and V is TRBV5-1; D is perhaps TRBD2 (5 bases). The CDR3 is 15 amino acids. From germline, CDR1 is SGHRS and CDR2 YFSETQ. V was pared by 4 bases and J by 1 base, with 14 bases between. Here the CDR3 DNA reads TGCGCCAGCAGCCGGGGTAGCGAACCCCAAGAGACCCAGTACTTC. It is translated as CASSRGSEPQETQYF. The whole variable domain, filled in from reference TRBV5-1 and TRBJ2-5, reads KAGVTQTPRYLIKTRGQQVTLSCSPISGHRSVSWYQQTPGQGLQFLFEYFSETQRNKGNFPGRFSGRQFSNSRSEMNVSTLELGDSALYLCASSRGSEPQETQYFGPGTRLLVL.

This clonotype came up a few times. This chain connects TRBV20-1 to TRBJ2-3, with 8 positions matching TRBD1. The V gene end was trimmed by 5 bases and the J gene end by 0 bases; junction bases not matched to a gene: 4. CDR1 and CDR2 (germline): DFQATT, SNEGSKA (reference sequence). CDR3 length equals 14 residues. In nucleotides, the CDR3 is TGCAGTGCTCCGGACAGGGTCAGCACAGATACGCAGTATTTT. Translated: CSAPDRVSTDTQYF.

The V gene is TRBV9, the J gene TRBJ2-3; 9 bases are a match to TRBD2. CDR1 and CDR2 (germline): SGDLS, YYNGEE. This CDR3 has 15 amino acids. V dropped 5 bases and J dropped 4; count of bases not matched to a gene: 8. In nucleotides, the CDR3 is TGTGCCAGCAGAGTGGGCGGGGGGGCCGCAGATACGCAGTATTTT. As protein: CASRVGGGAADTQYF.

This clonotype was detected many times. The chain couples TRBV7-9 to TRBJ1-1, with TRBD1 identical over 7 bases. Germline CDR1 and CDR2: SEHNR and FQNEAQ (reference sequence). The CDR3 has 13 residues. The V and J ends lost 5 bases and 7 bases, in that order; junction bases with no gene match: 7. This CDR3 reads CASSPGGWSEAFF. Written as DNA, the CDR3 is TGTGCCAGCAGCCCAGGGGGTTGGAGTGAAGCTTTCTTT.

The V gene is TRBV6-5, the J gene TRBJ2-7, with a weak D call TRBD1 (6 bases). Germline V gene sequence: CDR1 MNHEY, CDR2 SVGAGI. V lost 5 bases, J lost 3 bases, and 23 bases lay in between. There are 17 residues in the CDR3. CDR3 coding DNA: TGTGCCAGCAGTCCGCAGCCGACAGGTAGGTTCAGCTACGAGCAGTACTTC. Its translation is CASSPQPTGRFSYEQYF.

CDR3 loop: CASSQDQMDHYGYTF. DNA of the CDR3: TGTGCCAGCAGCCAAGATCAAATGGACCACTATGGCTACACCTTC. The gene calls are TRBV3-1 and TRBJ1-2, with D uncertain. Germline CDR1 and CDR2: LGHDT and YNNKEL (reference sequence). CDR3 length: 15 amino acids. Trimming shortened V by 0 bases and J by 3 bases, and 11 bases separated the two germline ends.

This clonotype was seen a handful of times. The chain has TRBV7-2 and TRBJ2-1; D is unresolved. This CDR3 is 14 amino acids long. The germline V gene has CDR1 SGHTA and CDR2 FQGNSA. V shed 2 bases and J shed 5 bases, with 10 bases lying between them. CDR3 DNA sequence: TGTGCCAGCAGCTTATCCTTCAGTGACAATGAGCAGTTCTTC. As protein: CASSLSFSDNEQFF.

This clonotype was seen a handful of times. The rearrangement uses TRBV7-2 and TRBJ2-7; possible D gene TRBD2, 5 bases. The V and J ends lost 0 bases and 7 bases respectively, with 10 bases between them. Germline V gene lookup returns CDR1 SGHTA and CDR2 FQGNSA. The CDR3 is 13 residues long. CDR3 protein: CASSLARASEQYV. The DNA of the CDR3 is TGTGCCAGCAGCTTAGCGCGGGCGAGTGAGCAGTACGTC.

This chain uses TRBV4-1 with TRBJ2-5; TRBD2 agrees at 12 bases. The CDR3 is made up of 18 amino acids. Per the germline V gene, CDR1 is MGHRA and CDR2 is YSYEKL. V lost 4 bases to trimming and J lost 3 bases; unmatched junction nucleotides: 12. The CDR3 region is CASSLHASGGGWKETQYF. The CDR3 DNA reads TGCGCCAGCAGCCTCCACGCTAGCGGGGGGGGTTGGAAAGAGACCCAGTACTTC.

This clonotype came up a few times. The chain joins TRBV7-8 to TRBJ1-5; unclear D gene. The CDR3 is 14 amino acids. CDR1 is SGHVS, CDR2 FQNEAQ, per germline. The V and J ends lost 1 base and 7 bases respectively, with 11 bases between them. The CDR3 loop reads CASSLGTDAQPQHF. The CDR3 coding sequence is TGTGCCAGCAGCTTAGGCACAGATGCACAGCCCCAGCATTTT. Supplemented by reference TRBV7-8 and TRBJ1-5, the full variable domain reads GAGVSQSPRYKVAKRGQDVALRCDPISGHVSLFWYQQALGQGPEFLTYFQNEAQLDKSGLPSDRFFAERPEGSVSTLKIQRTQQEDSAVYLCASSLGTDAQPQHFGDGTRLSIL.

The J gene is TRBJ1-2, the V gene TRBV7-2, with D unresolved. The CDR3 runs to 15 residues. In germline, CDR1 is SGHTA, CDR2 FQGNSA. Trimming stripped 5 bases from V and 5 bases from J, with 18 bases between. This chain's CDR3 is CASSDSTRTGYGYTF. In DNA form, the CDR3 reads TGTGCCAGCAGCGACTCTACCAGGACGGGGTATGGCTACACCTTC.

The chain carries TRBV7-3 and TRBJ2-1; 9 bases map to TRBD2. Germline V gives CDR1 SGHTA, CDR2 FQGTGA. Trimming cost V 6 bases and J 5 bases; bases outside gene matches: 8. This CDR3 has 15 amino acids. CDR3 region: CASSREIAGDNEQFF. The CDR3 region has the DNA TGTGCCAGCAGTCGTGAAATAGCGGGGGACAATGAGCAGTTCTTC.

This clonotype was recorded at least ten times. The genes are TRBV27 and TRBJ2-3; 8 bases are shared with TRBD1. V lost 3 bases, J lost 1 base, and 12 bases stayed unmatched. CDR3 length: 18 residues. Germline values: CDR1 MNHEY, CDR2 SMNVEV (reference sequence). The CDR3 DNA reads TGTGCCAGCAGTTTCGGACAGGGTTGGGCGGGCGGCACAGATACGCAGTATTTT. This codes for CASSFGQGWAGGTDTQYF.

There are many counts of this clonotype. The chain has TRBV21-1 and TRBJ2-2; TRBD2 was called by the table and not checked on the DNA. TRBV21-1 is a known pseudogene. This CDR3 is built from 16 residues. The CDR3 region is CASSKALAGNTGELFF. The DNA of the CDR3 is TGTGCCAGCAGCAAAGCGCTAGCGGGGAACACCGGGGAGCTGTTTTTT.

The CDR3 loop reads CASSSSGISTDTQYF. The CDR3 bases are TGTGCCAGCAGCAGCAGCGGGATAAGCACAGATACGCAGTATTTT. The J gene is TRBJ2-3, the V gene TRBV6-5, with 7 bases that match TRBD2. The CDR3 sequence is 15 residues long. V was pared by 6 bases and J by 0 bases, with 6 bases of the junction left unmatched. Per the germline V gene, CDR1 is MNHEY and CDR2 is SVGAGI.

The chain carries TRBV20-1 and TRBJ1-2, with 10 bases lining up with TRBD1. This CDR3 is built from 14 residues. The germline V gene has CDR1 DFQATT and CDR2 SNEGSKA (reference sequence). V was clipped by 6 bases and J by 5 bases; unmatched bases: 9. The CDR3 DNA follows: TGCAGTGCCCAGGGGGACAGGGGAGTTTATGGCTACACCTTC. It specifies CSAQGDRGVYGYTF.

This clonotype came up a few times. The V call is TRBV29-1, the J call TRBJ2-1; D is unresolved. Germline V gives CDR1 SQVTM, CDR2 ANQGSEA. V dropped 4 bases and J dropped 8 bases, with 21 bases sitting between them. The CDR3 sequence is 15 residues long. The CDR3 sequence is CSVAGFDISTDEQFF. In DNA, the CDR3 is TGCAGCGTTGCGGGTTTTGACATTTCGACCGATGAGCAGTTCTTC.

For the CDR3, the DNA is TGCGCCAGCAGCCAGCACAGGGGAGGGAGAGAGACCCAGTACTTC. As protein: CASSQHRGGRETQYF. The chain carries TRBV4-3 and TRBJ2-5, with D perhaps assigned TRBD1 or TRBD2 (7 bases each). The germline gives CDR1 LGHNA, CDR2 YSLEER. The V gene lost 3 bases and the J gene lost 4 bases, with 15 bases spanning the gap. The CDR3 sequence is 15 residues long.

This clonotype was picked up one time. The V gene is TRBV7-2, the J gene TRBJ2-5; D remains ambiguous. Germline V gene lookup returns CDR1 SGHTA and CDR2 FQGNSA. Trimming took off 5 bases at V and 9 bases at J, with 13 bases between the two ends. The CDR3 totals 12 residues. CDR3 coding DNA: TGTGCCAGCAGCCTAAGCCCGGCAGCCCAGTACTTC. As protein: CASSLSPAAQYF. Complete variable domain (other parts from reference TRBV7-2 and TRBJ2-5): GAGVSQSPSNKVTEKGKDVELRCDPISGHTALYWYRQSLGQGLEFLIYFQGNSAPDKSGLPSDRFSAERTGGSVSTLTIQRTQQEDSAVYLCASSLSPAAQYFGPGTRLLVL.

This clonotype was seen a few times. The chain combines TRBV4-1 with TRBJ1-2; unclear D gene. Per germline, CDR1 MGHRA and CDR2 YSYEKL. The CDR3 has 15 residues. Trimming pared 0 bases from V and 5 bases from J, leaving 13 bases between. In nucleotides, the CDR3 is TGCGCCAGCAGCCAAGAGGAGCAAGCCCATTATGGCTACACCTTC. It encodes CASSQEEQAHYGYTF.

The sample holds a few counts of this clonotype. The chain couples TRBV6-2 or TRBV6-3 to TRBJ2-1, with D tentatively TRBD2 (5 bases). CDR1 MNHEY and CDR2 SVGEGT come from the germline V gene. V dropped 2 bases and J dropped 14 bases, with 13 bases sitting between them. This CDR3 region has 12 residues. CDR3 nucleotides: TGTGCCAGCAGTTACCATACGGGGAACGAGTTCTTC. Translated: CASSYHTGNEFF.

The chain carries TRBV20-1 and TRBJ2-1; 9 nucleotides match TRBD1. V dropped 6 bases and J dropped 7; count of bases not matched to a gene: 10. The CDR3 sequence is 14 residues long. Germline CDR1 DFQATT, CDR2 SNEGSKA (reference sequence). The CDR3 loop is CSASGGTGFNEQFF. CDR3 DNA sequence: TGCAGTGCGAGTGGCGGGACAGGGTTTAATGAGCAGTTCTTC.